One T cell receptor beta chain is described in this entry. As yet, its antigen is unknown. The sample originates from a study of T cell responses to AZD1222 COVID-19 vaccine. Germline CDR1 and CDR2: MNHEY and SVGAGI. This CDR3 is 15 amino acids long. Trimming stripped 0 bases from V and 6 bases from J, with 14 bases between. TCRdb keeps only in-frame clones here, not all; method: immunoSEQ multiplex PCR. The sample carries some 200,000 clones, approximately 93% recorded once. Overall study findings and caveats: Reportedly, close to half of spike-specific TCRs are directed against unmutated variant regions.

This receptor was taken from an adult who received the AZD1222 COVID-19 vaccine. Material: peripheral blood, obtained 28 days after the second AZD1222 dose. The chain employs TRBV6-5 and TRBJ1-2; D gene unclear. The chain's CDR3 is CASSYSGVIGNGYTF. The CDR3 DNA reads as TGTGCCAGCAGTTACTCTGGGGTAATAGGAAATGGCTACACCTTC.